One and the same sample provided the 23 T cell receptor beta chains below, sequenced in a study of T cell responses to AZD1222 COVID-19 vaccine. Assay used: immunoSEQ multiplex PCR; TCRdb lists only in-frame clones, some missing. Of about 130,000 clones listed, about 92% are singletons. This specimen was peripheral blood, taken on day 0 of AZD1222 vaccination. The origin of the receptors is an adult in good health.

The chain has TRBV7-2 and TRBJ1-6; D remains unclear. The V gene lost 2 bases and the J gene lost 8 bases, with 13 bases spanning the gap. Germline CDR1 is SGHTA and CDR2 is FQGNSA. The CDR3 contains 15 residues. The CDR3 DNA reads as TGTGCCAGCAGCTTATCGCCGGGGTGGGATTCACCCCTCCACTTT. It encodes CASSLSPGWDSPLHF.

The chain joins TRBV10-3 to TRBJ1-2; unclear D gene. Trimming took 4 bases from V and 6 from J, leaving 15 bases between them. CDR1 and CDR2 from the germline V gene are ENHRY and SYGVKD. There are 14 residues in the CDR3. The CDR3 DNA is TGTGCCATCAGTGTCAGGCCTAACCTTAATGGCTACACCTTC. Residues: CAISVRPNLNGYTF.

The CDR3 coding sequence is TGCAGTGCTAGTGTACCGAGTCTGACTTCCTACAATGAGCAGTTCTTC. Encoded protein: CSASVPSLTSYNEQFF. The rearrangement links TRBV20-1 to TRBJ2-1; no clear D gene. Per germline, CDR1 DFQATT and CDR2 SNEGSKA (reference sequence). CDR3 size: 16 residues. V was trimmed by 3 bases and J by 1 base, leaving 16 bases between them.

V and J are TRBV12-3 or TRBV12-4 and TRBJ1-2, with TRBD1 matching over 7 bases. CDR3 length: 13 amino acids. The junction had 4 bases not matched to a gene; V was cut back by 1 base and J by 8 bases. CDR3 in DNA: TGTGCCAGCAGTTTAGAGGGGGCGGGAGGCTACACCTTC. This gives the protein CASSLEGAGGYTF.

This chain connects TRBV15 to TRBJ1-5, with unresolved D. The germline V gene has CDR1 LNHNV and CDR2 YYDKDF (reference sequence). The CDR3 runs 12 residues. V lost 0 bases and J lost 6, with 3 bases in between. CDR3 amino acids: CATSRDFQPQHF. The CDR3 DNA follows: TGTGCCACCAGCAGAGATTTTCAGCCCCAGCATTTT. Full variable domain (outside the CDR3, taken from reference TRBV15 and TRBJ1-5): DAMVIQNPRYQVTQFGKPVTLSCSQTLNHNVMYWYQQKSSQAPKLLFHYYDKDFNNEADTPDNFQSRRPNTSFCFLDIRSPGLGDTAMYLCATSRDFQPQHFGDGTRLSIL.

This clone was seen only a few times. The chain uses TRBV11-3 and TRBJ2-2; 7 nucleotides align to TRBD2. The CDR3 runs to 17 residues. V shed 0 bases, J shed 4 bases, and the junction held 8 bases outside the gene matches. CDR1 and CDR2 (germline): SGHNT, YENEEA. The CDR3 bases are TGTGCCAGCAGCTTAGATCACGGTAGCGGGCCCACCGGGGAGCTGTTTTTT. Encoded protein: CASSLDHGSGPTGELFF.

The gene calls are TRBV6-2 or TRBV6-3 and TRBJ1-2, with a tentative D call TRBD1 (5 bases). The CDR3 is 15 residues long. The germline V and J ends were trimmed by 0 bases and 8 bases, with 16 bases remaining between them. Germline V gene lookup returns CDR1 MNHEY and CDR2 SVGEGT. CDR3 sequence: CASSYSETASQGYTF. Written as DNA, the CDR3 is TGTGCCAGCAGTTACTCGGAGACAGCTTCTCAGGGCTACACCTTC.

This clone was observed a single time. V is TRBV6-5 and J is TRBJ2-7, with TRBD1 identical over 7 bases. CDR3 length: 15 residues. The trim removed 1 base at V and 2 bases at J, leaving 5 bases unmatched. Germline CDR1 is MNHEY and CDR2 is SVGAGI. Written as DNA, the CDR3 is TGTGCCAGCAGTTACTGGGGCAGGGGGACCTACGAGCAGTACTTC. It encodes CASSYWGRGTYEQYF.

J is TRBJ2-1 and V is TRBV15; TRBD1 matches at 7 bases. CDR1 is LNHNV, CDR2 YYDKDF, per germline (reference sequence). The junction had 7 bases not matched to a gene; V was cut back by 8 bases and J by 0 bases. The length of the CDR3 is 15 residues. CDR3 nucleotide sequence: TGTGCCACCGCCCGGGACAGACTCTCCTACAATGAGCAGTTCTTC. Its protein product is CATARDRLSYNEQFF.

The CDR3 is CASSVGGGNSPLHF. Here the CDR3 DNA reads TGTGCCAGCAGCGTAGGGGGGGGTAATTCACCCCTCCACTTT. The V and J genes are TRBV9 and TRBJ1-6, with D perhaps TRBD1 (5 bases). The CDR3 extends over 14 amino acids. Trimming removed 0 bases from V and 6 bases from J, with 7 bases in between. CDR1 is SGDLS and CDR2 is YYNGEE in the germline V gene.

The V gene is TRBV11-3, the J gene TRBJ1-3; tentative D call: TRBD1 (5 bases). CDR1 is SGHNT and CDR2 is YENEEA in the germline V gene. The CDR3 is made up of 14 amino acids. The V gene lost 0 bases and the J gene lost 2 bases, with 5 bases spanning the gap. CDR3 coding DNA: TGTGCCAGCAGCTTAGACAGGGCTGGAAACACCATATATTTT. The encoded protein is CASSLDRAGNTIYF.

The CDR3 is CASSGTSGGYTGELFF. The CDR3 coding sequence is TGTGCCAGCAGCGGGACTAGCGGGGGATACACCGGGGAGCTGTTTTTT. This sequence joins TRBV5-4 and TRBJ2-2, with 14 positions matching TRBD2. The germline gives CDR1 SGHNT, CDR2 YYREEE (reference sequence). The CDR3 extends over 16 amino acids. Trimming cost V 4 bases and J 3 bases; bases outside gene matches: 2.

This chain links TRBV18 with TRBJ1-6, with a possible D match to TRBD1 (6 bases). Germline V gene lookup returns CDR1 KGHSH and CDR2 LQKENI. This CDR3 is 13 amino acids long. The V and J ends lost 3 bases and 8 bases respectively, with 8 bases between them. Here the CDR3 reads CASSPNRDSPLHF. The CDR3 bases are TGTGCCAGCTCACCGAACAGGGATTCACCCCTCCACTTT.

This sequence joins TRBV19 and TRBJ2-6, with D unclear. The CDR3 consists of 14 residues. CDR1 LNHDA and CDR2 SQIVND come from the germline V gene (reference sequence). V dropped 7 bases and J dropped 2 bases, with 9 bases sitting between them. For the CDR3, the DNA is TGTGCCAGTAAGGACGGCCCTGGGGCCAACGTCCTGACTTTC. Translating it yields CASKDGPGANVLTF.

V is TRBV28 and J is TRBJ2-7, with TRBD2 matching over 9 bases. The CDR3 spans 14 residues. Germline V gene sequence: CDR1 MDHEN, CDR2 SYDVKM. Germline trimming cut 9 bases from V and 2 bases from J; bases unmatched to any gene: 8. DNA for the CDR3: TGTGCCAGTCTGACTAGCGGACTCACCTACGAGCAGTACTTC. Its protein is CASLTSGLTYEQYF.

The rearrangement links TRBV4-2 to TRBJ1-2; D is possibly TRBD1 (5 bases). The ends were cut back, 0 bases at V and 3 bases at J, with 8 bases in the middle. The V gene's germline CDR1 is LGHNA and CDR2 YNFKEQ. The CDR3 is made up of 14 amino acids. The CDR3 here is CASSQERGYYGYTF. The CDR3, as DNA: TGTGCCAGCAGCCAAGAGAGGGGTTACTATGGCTACACCTTC.

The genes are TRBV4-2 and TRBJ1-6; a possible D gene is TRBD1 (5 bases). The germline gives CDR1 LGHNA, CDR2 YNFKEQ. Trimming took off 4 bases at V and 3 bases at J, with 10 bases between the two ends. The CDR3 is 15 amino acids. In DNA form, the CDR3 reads TGTGCCAGCAGCCGGGGACGCGACTATAATTCACCCCTCCACTTT. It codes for CASSRGRDYNSPLHF.

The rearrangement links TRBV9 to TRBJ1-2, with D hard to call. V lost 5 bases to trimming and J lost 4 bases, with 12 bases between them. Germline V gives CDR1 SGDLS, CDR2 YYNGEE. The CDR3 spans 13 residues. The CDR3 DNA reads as TGTGCCAGCAGGGGCCCCGGGAGCTATGGCTACACCTTC. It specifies CASRGPGSYGYTF.

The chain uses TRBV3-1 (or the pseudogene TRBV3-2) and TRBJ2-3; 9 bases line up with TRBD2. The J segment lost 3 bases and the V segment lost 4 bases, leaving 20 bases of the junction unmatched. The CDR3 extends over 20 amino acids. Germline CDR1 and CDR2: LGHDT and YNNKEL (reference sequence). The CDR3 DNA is TGTGCCAGCAGCCGGGATCCTTGGGGTAGCGGGGGATCGGTAACAGATACGCAGTATTTT. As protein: CASSRDPWGSGGSVTDTQYF.

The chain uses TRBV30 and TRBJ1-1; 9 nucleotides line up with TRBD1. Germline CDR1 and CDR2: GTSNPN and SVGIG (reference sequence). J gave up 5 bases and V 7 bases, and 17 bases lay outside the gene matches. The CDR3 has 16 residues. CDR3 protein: CAFTRAVGTGSTEAFF. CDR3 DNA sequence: TGTGCCTTTACACGGGCTGTCGGGACAGGGTCAACTGAAGCTTTCTTT. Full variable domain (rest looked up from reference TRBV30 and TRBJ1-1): SQTIHQWPATLVQPVGSPLSLECTVEGTSNPNLYWYRQAAGRGLQLLFYSVGIGQISSEVPQNLSASRPQDRQFILSSKKLLLSDSGFYLCAFTRAVGTGSTEAFFGQGTRLTVV.

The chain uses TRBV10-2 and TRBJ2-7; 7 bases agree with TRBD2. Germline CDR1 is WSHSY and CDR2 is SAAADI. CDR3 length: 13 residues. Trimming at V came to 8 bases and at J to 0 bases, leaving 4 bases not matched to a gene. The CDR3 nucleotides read TGCGCCAGCGGACTAGGTAGCTCCTACGAGCAGTACTTC. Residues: CASGLGSSYEQYF.

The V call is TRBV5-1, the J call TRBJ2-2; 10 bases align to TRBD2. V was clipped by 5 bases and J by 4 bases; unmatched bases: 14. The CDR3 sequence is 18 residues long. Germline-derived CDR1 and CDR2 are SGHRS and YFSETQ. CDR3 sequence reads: CASSPVAGGNRGTGELFF. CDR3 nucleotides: TGCGCCAGCAGTCCCGTAGCGGGGGGTAACCGTGGCACCGGGGAGCTGTTTTTT.

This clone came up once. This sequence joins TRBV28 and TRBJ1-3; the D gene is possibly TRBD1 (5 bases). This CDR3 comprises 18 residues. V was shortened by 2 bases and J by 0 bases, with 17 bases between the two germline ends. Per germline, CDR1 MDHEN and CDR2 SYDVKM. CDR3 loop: CASSLARGTASSGNTIYF. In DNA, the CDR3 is TGTGCCAGCAGTTTAGCGCGAGGGACGGCGAGCTCTGGAAACACCATATATTTT.